The sample holds many counts of the clone carrying this T cell receptor (beta chain). As yet, its antigen is unknown. The V gene's germline CDR1 is SGDLS and CDR2 YYNGEE. With 0 bases removed from V and 4 bases from J, the gap between germline ends came to 19 bases. The CDR3 has 17 residues. The sample comes from a study of T cells in Graves' hyperthyroidism and ophthalmopathy. Study in general: Specimen type is peripheral blood, collected at initial diagnosis prior to any treatment. Study-wide results and caveats: Most expanded thyroid clonotypes above 0.001 also appeared in blood.

PBMCs were obtained from 10 ml fresh peripheral blood. Amplified regions were TCR beta CDR3 sequences from RNA transcripts. The TCR CDR3 first-round RT-PCR relied on the HTBI primer set. TCRdb independently ran MiXCR on the multiplex PCR reads; one entry per CDR3 protein. Of nearly 250,000 distinct CDR3 sequences detected, around 15% appear once; the ten largest clones hold approximately 30%. The receptor was isolated from a woman between 18 and 30 years old with Graves' ophthalmopathy. The specimen was blood. The chain employs TRBV9 and TRBJ1-1; possible D gene TRBD1, 6 bases. The CDR3 region has the DNA TGTGCCAGCAGCGTAGGGGGAGAAGGGGGGCTAGGCACTGAAGCTTTCTTT. Translating gives CASSVGGEGGLGTEAFF.